Listed here are 3 T cell receptor beta chains from one sample, sequenced in a study of cytotoxic CD8 clonotypes in ibrutinib-treated CLL. The method was immunoSEQ multiplex PCR; TCRdb's version includes in-frame clones alone and lacks a portion of them. The sample yields tens of thousands of clones, about 54% seen once. The sample consisted of PBMCs, taken at disease progression, from a patient treated with ibrutinib. Receptors were obtained from a human donor with chronic lymphocytic leukemia.

In regard to this clone: Germline is not matched at one junction end, which may reflect a read error. The chain employs TRBV4-3 and TRBJ1-2; weak D call: TRBD1 (5 bases). The CDR3 has 14 amino acids. Germline CDR1 and CDR2: LGHNA and YSLEER. In nucleotides, the CDR3 is TGCGCCAGCAGCCAAGATGAGGGGAACTATGGCTACATCTTC. This translates into CASSQDEGNYGYIF.

The genes are TRBV5-5 and TRBJ1-6; D uncertain. CDR1 is SGHKS, CDR2 YYEKEE, per germline (reference sequence). V was pared by 2 bases and J by 11 bases, with 14 bases between. The CDR3 contains 14 residues. CDR3 amino acids: CASSLAPGRTPLHF. In nucleotides, the CDR3 is TGTGCCAGCAGCTTAGCCCCGGGTAGGACACCCCTCCACTTT.

The V call is TRBV11-3, the J call TRBJ2-7, with a tentative D call TRBD2 (5 bases). The germline V gene encodes CDR1 SGHNT and CDR2 YENEEA. The length of the CDR3 is 13 residues. V lost 2 bases and J lost 4, with 9 bases in between. The CDR3 spells CASSLSSGYEQYF. In DNA form, the CDR3 reads TGTGCCAGCAGCTTATCATCGGGGTACGAGCAGTACTTC.